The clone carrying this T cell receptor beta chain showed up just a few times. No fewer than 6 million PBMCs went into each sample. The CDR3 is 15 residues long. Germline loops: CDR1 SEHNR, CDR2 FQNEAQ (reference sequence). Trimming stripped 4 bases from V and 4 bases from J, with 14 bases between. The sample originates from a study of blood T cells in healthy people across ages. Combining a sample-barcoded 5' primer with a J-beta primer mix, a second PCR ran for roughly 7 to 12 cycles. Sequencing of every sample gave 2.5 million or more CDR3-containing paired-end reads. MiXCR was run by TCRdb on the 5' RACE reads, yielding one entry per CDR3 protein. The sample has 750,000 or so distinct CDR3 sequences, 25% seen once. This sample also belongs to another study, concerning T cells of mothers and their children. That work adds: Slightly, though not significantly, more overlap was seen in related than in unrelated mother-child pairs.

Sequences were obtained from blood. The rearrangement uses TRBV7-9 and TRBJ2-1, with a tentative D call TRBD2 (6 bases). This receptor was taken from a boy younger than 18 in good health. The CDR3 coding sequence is TGTGCCAGCAGCTCTTCAAGCGGACTATACAATGAGCAGTTCTTC. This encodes CASSSSSGLYNEQFF. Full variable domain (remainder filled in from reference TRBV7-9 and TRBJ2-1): DTGVSQNPRHKITKRGQNVTFRCDPISEHNRLYWYRQTLGQGPEFLTYFQNEAQLEKSRLLSDRFSAERPKGSFSTLEIQRTEQGDSAMYLCASSSSSGLYNEQFFGPGTRLTVL.